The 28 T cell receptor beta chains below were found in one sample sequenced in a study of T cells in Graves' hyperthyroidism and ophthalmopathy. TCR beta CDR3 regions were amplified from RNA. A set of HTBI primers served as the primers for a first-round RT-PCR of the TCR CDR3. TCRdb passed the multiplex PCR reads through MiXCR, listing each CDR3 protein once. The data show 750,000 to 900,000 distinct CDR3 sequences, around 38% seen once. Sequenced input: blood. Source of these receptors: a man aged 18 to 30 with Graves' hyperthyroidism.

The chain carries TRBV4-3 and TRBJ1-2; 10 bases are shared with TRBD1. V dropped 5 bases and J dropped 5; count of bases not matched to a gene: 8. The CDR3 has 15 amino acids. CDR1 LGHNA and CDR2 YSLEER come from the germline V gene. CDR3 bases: TGCGCCAGCAGCTTCCGGGACAGGGGTGGTTATGGCTACACCTTC. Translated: CASSFRDRGGYGYTF.

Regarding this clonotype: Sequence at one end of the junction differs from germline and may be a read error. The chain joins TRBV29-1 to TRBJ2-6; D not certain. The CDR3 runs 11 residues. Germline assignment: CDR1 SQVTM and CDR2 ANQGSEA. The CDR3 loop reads CSVRTAYVLTF. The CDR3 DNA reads TGCAGCGTGAGGACGGCCTACGTCCTGACTTTC.

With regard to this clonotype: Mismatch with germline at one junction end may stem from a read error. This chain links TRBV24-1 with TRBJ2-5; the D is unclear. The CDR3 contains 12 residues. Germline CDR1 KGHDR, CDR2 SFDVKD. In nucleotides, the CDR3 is TGTGCCAGCAGTCCCTACCGTGGGACCCAGTACTTC. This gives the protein CASSPYRGTQYF.

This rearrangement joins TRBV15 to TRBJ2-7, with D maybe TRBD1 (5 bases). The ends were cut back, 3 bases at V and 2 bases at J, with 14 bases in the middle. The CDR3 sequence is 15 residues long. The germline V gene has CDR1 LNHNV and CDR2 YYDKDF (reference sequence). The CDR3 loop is CATSSLDGAPYEQYF. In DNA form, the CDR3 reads TGTGCCACCAGCAGCTTGGATGGGGCTCCCTACGAGCAGTACTTC.

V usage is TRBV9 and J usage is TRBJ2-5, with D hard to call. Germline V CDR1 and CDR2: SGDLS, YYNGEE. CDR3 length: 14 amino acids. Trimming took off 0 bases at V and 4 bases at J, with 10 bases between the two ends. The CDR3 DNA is TGTGCCAGCAGCGTAGGATCCATGGGAGAGACCCAGTACTTC. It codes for CASSVGSMGETQYF.

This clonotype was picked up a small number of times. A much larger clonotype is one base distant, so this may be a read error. The CDR3 loop reads CASSAEAGWNQPQHF. The CDR3 nucleotides are TGTGCCAGTAGTGCTGAGGCAGGGTGGAATCAGCCCCAGCATTTT. This rearrangement joins TRBV19 to TRBJ1-5; D possibly corresponds to TRBD1 (5 bases). V lost 5 bases and J lost 4, with 15 bases in between. The V gene's germline CDR1 is LNHDA and CDR2 SQIVND (reference sequence). The CDR3 length is 15 residues.

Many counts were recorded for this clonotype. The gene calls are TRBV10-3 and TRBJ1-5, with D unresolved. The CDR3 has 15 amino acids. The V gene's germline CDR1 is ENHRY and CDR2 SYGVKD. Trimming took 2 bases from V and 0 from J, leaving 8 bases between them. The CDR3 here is CAISEPGDSNQPQHF. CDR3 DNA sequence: TGTGCCATCAGTGAGCCAGGCGATAGCAATCAGCCCCAGCATTTT.

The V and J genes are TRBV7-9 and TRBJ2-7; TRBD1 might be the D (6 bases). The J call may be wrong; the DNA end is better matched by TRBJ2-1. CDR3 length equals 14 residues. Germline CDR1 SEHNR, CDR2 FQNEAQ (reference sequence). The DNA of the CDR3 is TGTGCCAGCAGCGGAACAGGGACCTACAATGAGCAGTTCTTC. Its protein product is CASSGTGTYNEQFF.

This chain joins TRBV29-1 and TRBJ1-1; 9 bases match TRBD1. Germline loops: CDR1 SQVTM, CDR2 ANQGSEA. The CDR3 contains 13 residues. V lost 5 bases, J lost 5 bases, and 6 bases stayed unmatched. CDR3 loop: CSVPGTGITEAFF. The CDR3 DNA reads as TGCAGCGTTCCCGGGACAGGGATAACTGAAGCTTTCTTT.

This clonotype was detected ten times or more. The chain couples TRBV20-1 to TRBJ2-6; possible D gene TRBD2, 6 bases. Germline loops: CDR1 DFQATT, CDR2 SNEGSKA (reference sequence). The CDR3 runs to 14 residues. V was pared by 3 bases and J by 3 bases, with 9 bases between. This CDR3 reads CSAREGGGANVLTF. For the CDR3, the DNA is TGCAGTGCTAGGGAGGGAGGTGGGGCCAACGTCCTGACTTTC.

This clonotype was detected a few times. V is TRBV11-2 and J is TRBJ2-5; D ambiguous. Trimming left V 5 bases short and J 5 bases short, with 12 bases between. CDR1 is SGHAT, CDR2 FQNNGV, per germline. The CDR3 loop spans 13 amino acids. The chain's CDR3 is CASSQPERETQYF. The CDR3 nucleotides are TGTGCCAGCAGCCAACCTGAAAGGGAGACCCAGTACTTC.

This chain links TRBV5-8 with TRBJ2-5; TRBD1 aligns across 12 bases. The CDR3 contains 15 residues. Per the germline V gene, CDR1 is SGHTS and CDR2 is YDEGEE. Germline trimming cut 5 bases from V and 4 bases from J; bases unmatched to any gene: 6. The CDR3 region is CASRGQGAQRETQYF. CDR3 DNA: TGTGCCAGCAGGGGACAGGGGGCGCAAAGAGAGACCCAGTACTTC.

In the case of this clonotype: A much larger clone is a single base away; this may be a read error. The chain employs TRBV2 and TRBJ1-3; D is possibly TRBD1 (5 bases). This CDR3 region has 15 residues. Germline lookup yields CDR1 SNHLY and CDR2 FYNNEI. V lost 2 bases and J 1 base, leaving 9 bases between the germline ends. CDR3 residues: CASSESQGSGNTIYF. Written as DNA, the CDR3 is TGTGCCAGCAGTGAAAGTCAGGGTTCTGGAAACACCATATATTTT.

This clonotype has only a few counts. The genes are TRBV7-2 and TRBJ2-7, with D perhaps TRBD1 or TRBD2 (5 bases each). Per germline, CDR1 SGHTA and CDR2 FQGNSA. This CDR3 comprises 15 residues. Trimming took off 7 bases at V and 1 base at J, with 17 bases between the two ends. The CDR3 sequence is CASTFGNRPSYEQYF. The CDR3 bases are TGTGCCAGCACTTTCGGGAACAGGCCGTCCTACGAGCAGTACTTC.

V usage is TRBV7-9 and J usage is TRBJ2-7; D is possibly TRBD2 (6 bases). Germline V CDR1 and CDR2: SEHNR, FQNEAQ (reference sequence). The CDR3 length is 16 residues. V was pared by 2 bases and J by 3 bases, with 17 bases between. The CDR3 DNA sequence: TGTGCCAGCAGCTTACCCGTGGGGGGACCGGGCTACGAGCAGTACTTC. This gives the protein CASSLPVGGPGYEQYF.

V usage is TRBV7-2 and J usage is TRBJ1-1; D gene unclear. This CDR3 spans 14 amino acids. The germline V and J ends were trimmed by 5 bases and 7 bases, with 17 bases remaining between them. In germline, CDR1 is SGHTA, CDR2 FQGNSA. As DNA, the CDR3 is TGTGCCAGCAGCCCCCTTGGAGGGCGAAGTGAAGCTTTCTTT. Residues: CASSPLGGRSEAFF.

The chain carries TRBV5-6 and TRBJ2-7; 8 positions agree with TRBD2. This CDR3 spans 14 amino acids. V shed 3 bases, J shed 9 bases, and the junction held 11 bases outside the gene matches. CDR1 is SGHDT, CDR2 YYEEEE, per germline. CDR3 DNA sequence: TGTGCCAGCAGCTCCAGCGGGGGCCCTCTCGGGCAGTACTTC. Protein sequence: CASSSSGGPLGQYF.

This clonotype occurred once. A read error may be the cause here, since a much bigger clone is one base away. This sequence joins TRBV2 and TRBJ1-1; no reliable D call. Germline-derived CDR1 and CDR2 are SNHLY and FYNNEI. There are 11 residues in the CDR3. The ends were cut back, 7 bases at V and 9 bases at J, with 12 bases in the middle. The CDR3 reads CASTTFSQAFF. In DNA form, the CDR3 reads TGTGCCAGCACGACTTTTTCTCAAGCTTTCTTT.

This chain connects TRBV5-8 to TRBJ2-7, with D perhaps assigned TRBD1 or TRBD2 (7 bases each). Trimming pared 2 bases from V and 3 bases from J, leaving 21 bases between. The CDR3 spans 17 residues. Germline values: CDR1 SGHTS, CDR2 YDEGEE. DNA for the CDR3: TGTGCCAGCAGCTTAGGGGGGGGACAGTCCCGCATCTACGAGCAGTACTTC. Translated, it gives CASSLGGGQSRIYEQYF.

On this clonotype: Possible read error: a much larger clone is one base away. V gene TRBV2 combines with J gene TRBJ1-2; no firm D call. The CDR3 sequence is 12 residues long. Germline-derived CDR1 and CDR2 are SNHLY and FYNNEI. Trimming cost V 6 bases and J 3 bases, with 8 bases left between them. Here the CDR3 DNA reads TGTGCCAGCAGCCAAGTCTACTATGGCTACACCTTC. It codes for CASSQVYYGYTF.

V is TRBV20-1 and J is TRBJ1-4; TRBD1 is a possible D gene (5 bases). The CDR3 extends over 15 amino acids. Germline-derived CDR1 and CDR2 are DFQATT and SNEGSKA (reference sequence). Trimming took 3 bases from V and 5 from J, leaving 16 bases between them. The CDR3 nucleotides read TGCAGTGCTAGGGGGCCCCGGAGAGAAAATGAAAAACTGTTTTTT. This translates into CSARGPRRENEKLFF.

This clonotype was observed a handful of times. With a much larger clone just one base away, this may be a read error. CDR3 in amino acids: CSVRLRDRVREQYF. In DNA form, the CDR3 reads TGCAGCGTCCGACTCCGGGACAGGGTTCGTGAGCAGTACTTC. The chain joins TRBV29-1 to TRBJ2-7; 9 nucleotides align to TRBD1. The trim removed 6 bases at V and 7 bases at J, leaving 13 bases unmatched. From germline, CDR1 is SQVTM and CDR2 ANQGSEA. The CDR3 has 14 amino acids.

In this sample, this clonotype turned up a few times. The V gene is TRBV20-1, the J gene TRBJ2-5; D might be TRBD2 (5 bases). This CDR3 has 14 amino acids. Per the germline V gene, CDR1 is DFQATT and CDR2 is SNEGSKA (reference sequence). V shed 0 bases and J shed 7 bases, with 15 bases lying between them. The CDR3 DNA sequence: TGCAGTGCTAGAGAAAGCCTCGGGATTGGGACCCAGTACTTC. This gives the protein CSARESLGIGTQYF.

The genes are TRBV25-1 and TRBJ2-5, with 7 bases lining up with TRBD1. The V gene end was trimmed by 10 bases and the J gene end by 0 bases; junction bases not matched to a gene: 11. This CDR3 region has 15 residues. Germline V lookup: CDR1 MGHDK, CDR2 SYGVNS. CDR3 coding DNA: TGTGCCACCGACAGGGCAGGGGTGGACCAAGAGACCCAGTACTTC. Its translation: CATDRAGVDQETQYF.

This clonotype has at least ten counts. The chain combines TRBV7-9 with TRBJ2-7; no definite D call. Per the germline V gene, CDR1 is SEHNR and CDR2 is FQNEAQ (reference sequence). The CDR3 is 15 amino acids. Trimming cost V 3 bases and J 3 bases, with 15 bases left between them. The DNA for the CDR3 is TGTGCCAGCAGCTTTACCCAACTAACAGACTACGAGCAGTACTTC. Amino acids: CASSFTQLTDYEQYF.

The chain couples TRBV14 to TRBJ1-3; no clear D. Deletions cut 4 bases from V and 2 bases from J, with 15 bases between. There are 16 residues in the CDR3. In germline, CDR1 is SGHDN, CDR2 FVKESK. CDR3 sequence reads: CASSRRRRSPGNTIYF. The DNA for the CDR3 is TGTGCCAGCAGCCGTCGGAGGAGGTCGCCTGGAAACACCATATATTTT.

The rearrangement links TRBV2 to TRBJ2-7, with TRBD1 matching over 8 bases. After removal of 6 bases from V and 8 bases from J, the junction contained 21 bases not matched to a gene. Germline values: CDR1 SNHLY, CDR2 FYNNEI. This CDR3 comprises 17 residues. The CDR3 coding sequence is TGTGCCAGCAGACGCCGCAGGGGGCAGGGCAATCAGCCCCAGCAGTACTTC. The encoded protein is CASRRRRGQGNQPQQYF.

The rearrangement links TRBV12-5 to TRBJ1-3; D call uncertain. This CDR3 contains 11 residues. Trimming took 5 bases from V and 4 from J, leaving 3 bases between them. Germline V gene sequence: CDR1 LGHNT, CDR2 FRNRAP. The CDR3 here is CASGPGNTIYF. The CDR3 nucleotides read TGTGCTAGTGGTCCCGGAAACACCATATATTTT.